Listed below are T cell receptor beta chains from one sample, sequenced in a study of beta chain features in type 1 diabetes. The method was immunoSEQ multiplex PCR; TCRdb's version includes in-frame clones alone and lacks a portion of them. The sample lists 600,000 to 700,000 clones, roughly 12% occurring once. The sample taken for sequencing was naive CD4+ T cells from blood. Source of these receptors: a man aged 30-40 years with type 1 diabetes. CDR3s leave out the opening cysteine and the closing phenylalanine or tryptophan.

V gene: TRBV18
CDR3 protein: ASSPQGNEQY

V gene: TRBV30
CDR3 protein: AWSVMGYGYT

V gene: TRBV4-3
CDR3 protein: ASSQENRAHETQY

V gene: TRBV5-1
CDR3 protein: ASSLEQDNTEAF

V gene: TRBV7-9
CDR3 protein: ASSPAGPPADTQY

V gene: TRBV6-4
CDR3 protein: ASSVSGGETQY

V gene: TRBV13
CDR3 protein: ASSRDSYEQY

V gene: TRBV10-3
CDR3 protein: AISEDVGGDGYT

V gene: TRBV30
CDR3 protein: ALAGDAGQTQY

V gene: TRBV7-4
CDR3 protein: ASSPLAGVPYEQY

V gene: TRBV11-2
CDR3 protein: ASSLFVGSGANVLT

V gene: TRBV5-1
CDR3 protein: ASSSDRNAYNEQF

V gene: TRBV27
CDR3 protein: ASSRQGASETQY

V gene: TRBV7-2
CDR3 protein: ASSRSPGETQY

V gene: TRBV5-1
CDR3 protein: ASSLAGLVQNIQY

V gene: TRBV9
CDR3 protein: ASSVAQSTDYGYT

V gene: TRBV4-3
CDR3 protein: ASSGLAGADTQY

V gene: TRBV4-3
CDR3 protein: ASSQDLGVTEAF

V gene: TRBV7-2
CDR3 protein: ASSFKSNQPQH

V gene: TRBV19
CDR3 protein: ASSTQADQPQH

V gene: TRBV2
CDR3 protein: ASSEARYQETQY

V gene: TRBV7-9
CDR3 protein: ASSLAGPGELF

V gene: TRBV9
CDR3 protein: ASSGPGLQVGNNEQF

V gene: TRBV29-1
CDR3 protein: SVEGLRTDTQY

V gene: TRBV6-1
CDR3 protein: ASSEQTLETQY

V gene: TRBV7-2
CDR3 protein: ASSLPVGAVTYEQY

V gene: TRBV29-1
CDR3 protein: SVEEGVGNEQF

V gene: TRBV6-1
CDR3 protein: ASSAPEANGPYNEQF

V gene: TRBV4-3
CDR3 protein: ASSPGQGLRHSNQPQH

V gene: TRBV4-3
CDR3 protein: ASSQESGSGLF

V gene: TRBV30
CDR3 protein: AWNRGEETQY

V gene: TRBV6-1
CDR3 protein: ASRRGQGDSYEQY

V gene: TRBV9
CDR3 protein: ASSAPRDKPYNEQF

V gene: TRBV7-9
CDR3 protein: ASSLTMSNYGYT

V gene: TRBV29-1
CDR3 protein: SVTGQEYTEAF

V gene: TRBV18
CDR3 protein: ASSLLEGQVTDTQY

V gene: TRBV10-3
CDR3 protein: AIRGQPSSYEQY

V gene: TRBV5-4
CDR3 protein: ASSSEGLARTDTQY

V gene: TRBV30
CDR3 protein: AWNRDFTSYEQY

V gene: TRBV27
CDR3 protein: ASSAPGQGSYEQY

V gene: TRBV19
CDR3 protein: ASSRDTVSGANVLT

V gene: TRBV7-2
CDR3 protein: ASSSPSQSSSGANVLT

V gene: TRBV6-6
CDR3 protein: ATGENRGWNQPQH

V gene: TRBV11-2
CDR3 protein: ASSLGAGQNIQY

V gene: TRBV11-2
CDR3 protein: ASSDLIRSQETQY

V gene: TRBV29-1
CDR3 protein: SVGGAGSLDQPQH

V gene: TRBV25-1
CDR3 protein: ASSTTSGIASTDTQY

V gene: TRBV25-1
CDR3 protein: ASSVGNSYNSPLH

V gene: TRBV14
CDR3 protein: ASSQVSVLAGASREQF

V gene: TRBV5-4
CDR3 protein: ASSHGGTGSTYGYT

V gene: TRBV7-3
CDR3 protein: ASSLRGTGAETQY

V gene: TRBV29-1
CDR3 protein: SVAAGGGTYEQY

V gene: TRBV30
CDR3 protein: AWRRGRDYNEQF